These 28 T cell receptor beta chains came from one sample sequenced in a study of early stage breast cancer tumors (dated by TCRdb to about 2017). Library prep was done by the immunoSEQ multiplex PCR assay. The immuneACCESS repertoire file appears here via TCRdb, limited to in-frame rearrangements. These files lack a portion of the clones; in checked studies, under half of the deficit traces to unresolved V genes, and the cause of the others is not known. The sample table records some 70,000 clones; roughly 84% of these occur just once. Of the sample, under 4% is held by the ten largest clones. Sequencing was performed on blood. The source is a person in their sixties with breast cancer.

The genes are TRBV7-8 and TRBJ2-7; 7 bases fit TRBD1. Germline CDR1 and CDR2: SGHVS and FQNEAQ. This CDR3 contains 15 residues. Losses at the gene ends were 5 bases for V and 2 bases for J; bases not matched to a gene: 9. CDR3 nucleotides: TGTGCCAGCAGCCAAACAGGGGCCCAGACCTACGAGCAGTACTTC. Translation gives CASSQTGAQTYEQYF.

DNA for the CDR3: TGTGCCAGCAGCTCCCCCGGGCTCAATGAGCAGTTCTTC. It translates to CASSSPGLNEQFF. The chain combines TRBV11-3 with TRBJ2-1; D is uncertain. V was pared by 4 bases and J by 6 bases, with 10 bases between. There are 13 residues in the CDR3. The germline V gene encodes CDR1 SGHNT and CDR2 YENEEA.

This sequence joins TRBV5-1 and TRBJ2-5; D gene uncertain. V lost 2 bases and J 2 bases, leaving 7 bases between the germline ends. The CDR3 has 13 residues. The germline gives CDR1 SGHRS, CDR2 YFSETQ. CDR3 bases: TGCGCCAGCAGCTTAGGCTGGCAAGAGACCCAGTACTTC. This gives the protein CASSLGWQETQYF.

This clone came up a few times. This chain uses TRBV28 with TRBJ1-4; possible D gene TRBD1, 5 bases. Germline loops: CDR1 MDHEN, CDR2 SYDVKM. Deletions cut 3 bases from V and 5 bases from J, with 10 bases between. This CDR3 comprises 14 residues. CDR3 region: CASSFRAGNEKLFF. The CDR3 DNA follows: TGTGCCAGCAGTTTCAGGGCGGGAAATGAAAAACTGTTTTTT.

This chain joins TRBV5-1 and TRBJ2-7; D perhaps matches TRBD1 (6 bases). Germline V gene lookup returns CDR1 SGHRS and CDR2 YFSETQ. V lost 4 bases and J lost 5, with 10 bases in between. This CDR3 spans 12 amino acids. In DNA, the CDR3 is TGCGCCAGCAGCCCCAGGGGCCACGAGCAGTACTTC. Translation: CASSPRGHEQYF.

This chain links TRBV19 with TRBJ2-5; 8 positions match TRBD1. The CDR3 runs to 15 residues. Germline V gene data show CDR1 as LNHDA and CDR2 as SQIVND (reference sequence). The V and J ends lost 7 bases and 2 bases, in that order; junction bases with no gene match: 9. The CDR3 reads CASTLTGAAQETQYF. CDR3 DNA: TGTGCCAGTACCTTGACAGGGGCAGCTCAAGAGACCCAGTACTTC.

J is TRBJ2-5 and V is TRBV5-1, with TRBD1 as a possible D gene (5 bases). The CDR3 spans 15 residues. V was trimmed by 2 bases and J by 2 bases, leaving 13 bases between them. The germline V gene encodes CDR1 SGHRS and CDR2 YFSETQ. DNA of the CDR3: TGCGCCAGCAGCTTTTTCCGACAGAATCAAGAGACCCAGTACTTC. Protein product: CASSFFRQNQETQYF.

The chain carries TRBV9 and TRBJ2-3, with D perhaps matching TRBD2 (6 bases). V was cut by 3 bases and J by 2 bases, with 16 bases left in between. Per the germline V gene, CDR1 is SGDLS and CDR2 is YYNGEE. This CDR3 region has 16 residues. In DNA, the CDR3 is TGTGCCAGCAGCGCCCAACGACTAGTTCACACAGATACGCAGTATTTT. Translation gives CASSAQRLVHTDTQYF.

The chain has TRBV2 and TRBJ2-7, with D perhaps matching TRBD1 (5 bases). CDR3 length: 13 residues. Per germline, CDR1 SNHLY and CDR2 FYNNEI. The ends were cut back, 3 bases at V and 6 bases at J, with 12 bases in the middle. CDR3 region: CASSEVRAREQYF. The DNA of the CDR3 is TGTGCCAGCAGTGAGGTCAGGGCACGCGAGCAGTACTTC.

This clone was counted only a few times. The CDR3 DNA reads TGCGCCAGCAGCCAGGGACAGACGAACACTGAAGCTTTCTTT. It is translated as CASSQGQTNTEAFF. This chain links TRBV5-1 with TRBJ1-1, with 7 bases matching TRBD1. CDR1 is SGHRS and CDR2 is YFSETQ in the germline V gene. V lost 4 bases and J lost 1; bases outside the gene matches: 4. The length of the CDR3 is 14 residues. Based on the CDR3 plus reference TRBV5-1 and TRBJ1-1, the full variable domain is KAGVTQTPRYLIKTRGQQVTLSCSPISGHRSVSWYQQTPGQGLQFLFEYFSETQRNKGNFPGRFSGRQFSNSRSEMNVSTLELGDSALYLCASSQGQTNTEAFFGQGTRLTVV.

This chain links TRBV11-2 with TRBJ1-5; D remains ambiguous. Per germline, CDR1 SGHAT and CDR2 FQNNGV. The CDR3 extends over 14 amino acids. V was pared by 1 base and J by 7 bases, with 11 bases between. CDR3 in amino acids: CASSLGSVLQPQHF. CDR3 sequence (DNA): TGTGCCAGCAGCTTAGGCTCAGTCCTACAGCCCCAGCATTTT.

The J gene is TRBJ2-5, the V gene TRBV6-1, with D tentatively TRBD1 (7 bases). The germline V and J ends were trimmed by 0 bases and 7 bases, with 12 bases remaining between them. The CDR3 is made up of 14 amino acids. The germline V gene encodes CDR1 MNHNS and CDR2 SASEGT. CDR3 nucleotides: TGTGCCAGCAGTGAAGCGCTTCAGGGGGGGACCCAGTACTTC. Residues: CASSEALQGGTQYF.

The V and J genes are TRBV6-5 and TRBJ1-6; 10 bases agree with TRBD1. V trimming: 7 bases; J trimming: 7 bases; junction bases outside the gene matches: 4. The CDR3 has 14 residues. Per the germline V gene, CDR1 is MNHEY and CDR2 is SVGAGI. CDR3 nucleotides: TGTGCCAGCACACCGGGACAGGGGAATTCACCCCTCCACTTT. Residues: CASTPGQGNSPLHF.

The genes are TRBV2 and TRBJ1-5; the D gene is possibly TRBD1 (5 bases). CDR1 is SNHLY and CDR2 is FYNNEI in the germline V gene. Trimming took off 6 bases at V and 7 bases at J, with 13 bases between the two ends. The CDR3 length is 13 residues. The CDR3 nucleotides read TGTGCCAGCAGCATAAGGGGAGGCCAGCCCCAGCATTTT. Protein: CASSIRGGQPQHF.

Only a few counts were recorded for this clone. This sequence joins TRBV7-9 and TRBJ2-7; D may be TRBD1 or TRBD2 (6 bases each). Germline CDR1 and CDR2: SEHNR and FQNEAQ (reference sequence). V was shortened by 5 bases and J by 9 bases, with 20 bases between the two germline ends. The CDR3 extends over 14 amino acids. The CDR3, as DNA: TGTGCCAGCAGCCTCCAGGAGGGGGGCGAATGGCAGTACTTC. It is translated as CASSLQEGGEWQYF.

This chain connects TRBV7-2 to TRBJ2-7, with D hard to call. The CDR3 length is 12 residues. Per germline, CDR1 SGHTA and CDR2 FQGNSA. V lost 1 base and J 6 bases, leaving 7 bases between the germline ends. CDR3 DNA sequence: TGTGCCAGCAGCTTAGTACTCTTCGAGCAGTACTTC. Encoded protein: CASSLVLFEQYF. The variable domain in full, completed from reference TRBV7-2 and TRBJ2-7, reads GAGVSQSPSNKVTEKGKDVELRCDPISGHTALYWYRQSLGQGLEFLIYFQGNSAPDKSGLPSDRFSAERTGGSVSTLTIQRTQQEDSAVYLCASSLVLFEQYFGPGTRLTVT.

This clone occurred a few times. In DNA, the CDR3 is TGTGCCAGTATTGGAGTCGAGACTGAAGCTTTCTTT. This encodes CASIGVETEAFF. The rearrangement links TRBV19 to TRBJ1-1; D remains unclear. Trimming removed 7 bases from V and 5 bases from J, with 11 bases in between. Germline CDR1 LNHDA, CDR2 SQIVND (reference sequence). The CDR3 totals 12 residues.

This rearrangement joins TRBV18 to TRBJ1-6; perhaps TRBD1 as D (5 bases). Germline V gene lookup returns CDR1 KGHSH and CDR2 LQKENI. CDR3 size: 13 residues. Trimming shortened V by 1 base and J by 10 bases, and 8 bases separated the two germline ends. CDR3 residues: CASSPQQGSPLHF. The CDR3 coding sequence is TGTGCCAGCTCACCACAGCAGGGCTCACCCCTCCACTTT.

The chain carries TRBV2 and TRBJ2-5; D ambiguous. Trimming pared 5 bases from V and 5 bases from J, leaving 15 bases between. CDR1 is SNHLY and CDR2 is FYNNEI in the germline V gene. The length of the CDR3 is 14 residues. The CDR3, as DNA: TGTGCCAGCAGTAGGCCATTAAGTACCGAGACCCAGTACTTC. This encodes CASSRPLSTETQYF.

This clone was seen a single time. This chain uses TRBV5-4 with TRBJ2-3; no clear D. The CDR3 is 15 residues long. With 3 bases removed from V and 2 bases from J, the gap between germline ends came to 13 bases. Per germline, CDR1 SGHNT and CDR2 YYREEE (reference sequence). DNA of the CDR3: TGTGCCAGCAGCTCCCGAGGTGCCCTCACAGATACGCAGTATTTT. Amino acids: CASSSRGALTDTQYF.

This chain joins TRBV7-8 and TRBJ2-2, with D maybe TRBD2 (6 bases). Trimming cost V 10 bases and J 1 base, with 16 bases left between them. CDR3 length: 15 residues. Germline V gene lookup returns CDR1 SGHVS and CDR2 FQNEAQ. CDR3 nucleotides: TGTGCCACCTGGAGGGCGGGACGGAACACCGGGGAGCTGTTTTTT. Its translation: CATWRAGRNTGELFF.

The chain joins TRBV2 to TRBJ2-1; 11 positions agree with TRBD2. The CDR3 is 16 residues long. Trimming removed 2 bases from V and 8 bases from J; junction bases left unmatched: 8. Germline-derived CDR1 and CDR2 are SNHLY and FYNNEI. In DNA, the CDR3 is TGTGCCAGCAGTGAACTAACTAGCGGGGGCGAGGATGAGCAGTTCTTC. Encoded protein: CASSELTSGGEDEQFF.

The J gene is TRBJ1-2, the V gene TRBV18; 9 positions agree with TRBD1. The CDR3 sequence is 14 residues long. V lost 3 bases and J lost 8; bases outside the gene matches: 7. CDR1 and CDR2 from the germline V gene are KGHSH and LQKENI. The CDR3 bases are TGTGCCAGCTCACCCCCGACAGGGGGAAGAGGCTACACCTTC. Translating it yields CASSPPTGGRGYTF.

The chain carries TRBV29-1 and TRBJ2-3, with D unclear. The ends were cut back, 7 bases at V and 7 bases at J, with 12 bases in the middle. Germline lookup yields CDR1 SQVTM and CDR2 ANQGSEA. This CDR3 region has 11 residues. In nucleotides, the CDR3 is TGCAGCGCGGCCGCCGGCAATACGCAGTATTTT. Translation: CSAAAGNTQYF.

This chain joins TRBV9 and TRBJ2-7, with 10 nucleotides matching TRBD1. The CDR3 has 16 residues. V shed 3 bases and J 2 bases; nucleotides not matched to a gene: 8. Germline lookup yields CDR1 SGDLS and CDR2 YYNGEE. The CDR3, as DNA: TGTGCCAGCAGCGATGGCCGGGACAGGGGACCCTACGAGCAGTACTTC. It codes for CASSDGRDRGPYEQYF.

This chain joins TRBV6-6 and TRBJ2-7; 11 bases line up with TRBD1. There are 16 residues in the CDR3. V was pared by 4 bases and J by 0 bases, with 5 bases of the junction left unmatched. In germline, CDR1 is MNHNY, CDR2 SVGAGI (reference sequence). CDR3 sequence (DNA): TGTGCCAGCAGTTCCCGGGACAGGGGGAGCTCCTACGAGCAGTACTTC. Residues: CASSSRDRGSSYEQYF.

The V call is TRBV7-9, the J call TRBJ2-1; 7 nucleotides line up with TRBD2. Germline CDR1 reads SEHNR; CDR2 reads FQNEAQ (reference sequence). V was pared by 1 base and J by 7 bases, with 4 bases of the junction left unmatched. The CDR3 covers 14 residues. The CDR3 region has the DNA TGTGCCAGCAGCTTAGGGGGGGGACCGAATGAGCAGTTCTTC. It translates to CASSLGGGPNEQFF.

This clone appeared a few times. V gene TRBV9 combines with J gene TRBJ2-2; D call uncertain. CDR1 SGDLS and CDR2 YYNGEE come from the germline V gene. This CDR3 has 13 amino acids. Between the trimmed V and J ends, which lost 0 bases and 5 bases, there was a span of 5 bases. The CDR3 sequence is CASSVVPTGELFF. In nucleotides, the CDR3 is TGTGCCAGCAGCGTAGTGCCAACCGGGGAGCTGTTTTTT.